The 15 T cell receptor beta chains below come from one sample, sequenced in a study of shared clonotypes between healthy human individuals. Generated by immunoSEQ multiplex PCR, the TCRdb table keeps only in-frame clones and is missing some. The sample comprises about 2.2 million clones, around 93% of which are singletons, and over 1.5% rests with the top ten. The naive CD8 fraction comprised CD45RO-negative cells positively selected for CCR7 and excluded terminally differentiated effector memory CD45RA+ cells. Sequencing input: naive CD8+ T cells from PBMCs. The receptors were gathered from a man aged 18 to 30 in good health. Some clones in this sample may be carry-over from other donors' samples.

The chain joins TRBV11-2 to TRBJ2-5; D gene uncertain. Germline V CDR1 and CDR2: SGHAT, FQNNGV. The CDR3 is made up of 14 amino acids. Trimming stripped 3 bases from V and 1 base from J, with 9 bases between. The DNA for the CDR3 is TGTGCCAGCAGCTTTTCTGGCCTCCAAGAGACCCAGTACTTC. It translates to CASSFSGLQETQYF.

The chain combines TRBV6-1 with TRBJ1-4, with 8 bases identical to TRBD1. Trimming took 8 bases from V and 6 from J; bases not matched to a gene: 8. This CDR3 region has 14 residues. Per the germline V gene, CDR1 is MNHNS and CDR2 is SASEGT. CDR3 nucleotides: TGTGCCAGCTCCTCAGGGGGCGCTTATGAAAAACTGTTTTTT. It translates to CASSSGGAYEKLFF.

The chain recombines TRBV28 with TRBJ2-7, with 7 bases identical to TRBD1. The V gene end was trimmed by 1 base and the J gene end by 3 bases; junction bases not matched to a gene: 6. The CDR3 consists of 15 residues. CDR1 is MDHEN, CDR2 SYDVKM, per germline. The chain's CDR3 is CASSLFGDSFYEQYF. In nucleotides, the CDR3 is TGTGCCAGCAGTTTATTTGGGGACAGCTTCTACGAGCAGTACTTC.

The genes are TRBV9 and TRBJ2-1, with D possibly TRBD2 on 5 matching bases. Germline loops: CDR1 SGDLS, CDR2 YYNGEE. Trimming took 4 bases from V and 5 from J, leaving 22 bases between them. There are 17 residues in the CDR3. CDR3 region: CASSPLLEDHGNNEQFF. DNA of the CDR3: TGTGCCAGCAGCCCCTTACTGGAGGACCATGGGAACAATGAGCAGTTCTTC.

This clone showed up just once. The chain recombines TRBV7-9 with TRBJ2-1; tentatively, D is TRBD1 or TRBD2 (5 bases each). Germline CDR1 reads SEHNR; CDR2 reads FQNEAQ (reference sequence). V dropped 6 bases and J dropped 4 bases, with 22 bases sitting between them. The CDR3 consists of 17 residues. The DNA of the CDR3 is TGTGCCAGCAGTAGCCCCGGGACCCACCTTTTGTACAATGAGCAGTTCTTC. It is translated as CASSSPGTHLLYNEQFF.

The rearrangement joins TRBV11-2 to TRBJ2-5, with TRBD2 identical over 8 bases. This CDR3 region has 14 residues. J was trimmed by 4 bases and V by 5 bases; bases with no gene match: 6. Germline V gene sequence: CDR1 SGHAT, CDR2 FQNNGV. CDR3 amino acids: CASSAISGAETQYF. The CDR3 coding sequence is TGTGCCAGCAGCGCTATTAGCGGGGCAGAGACCCAGTACTTC.

V usage is TRBV5-1 and J usage is TRBJ2-7; tentative D call: TRBD1 (5 bases). Trimming stripped 4 bases from V and 0 bases from J, with 20 bases between. The germline V gene has CDR1 SGHRS and CDR2 YFSETQ. The CDR3 extends over 17 amino acids. The CDR3 reads CASSPPSVGVISYEQYF. CDR3 nucleotide sequence: TGCGCCAGCAGCCCGCCTTCGGTAGGGGTGATCTCCTACGAGCAGTACTTC. Complete variable domain (other parts from reference TRBV5-1 and TRBJ2-7): KAGVTQTPRYLIKTRGQQVTLSCSPISGHRSVSWYQQTPGQGLQFLFEYFSETQRNKGNFPGRFSGRQFSNSRSEMNVSTLELGDSALYLCASSPPSVGVISYEQYFGPGTRLTVT.

The V and J genes are TRBV18 and TRBJ1-5; no firm D call. The CDR3 runs to 16 residues. Germline CDR1 is KGHSH and CDR2 is LQKENI. V lost 2 bases, J lost 5 bases, and 16 bases lay in between. This CDR3 is CASSPVIALGDQPQHF. CDR3 sequence (DNA): TGTGCCAGCTCACCAGTGATAGCCCTTGGAGATCAGCCCCAGCATTTT.

The rearrangement joins TRBV13 to TRBJ2-7; 9 bases map to TRBD2. Trimming at V came to 8 bases and at J to 1 base, leaving 9 bases not matched to a gene. The CDR3 has 15 residues. Germline V gene data show CDR1 as PRHDT and CDR2 as FYEKMQ (reference sequence). The chain's CDR3 is CASLNLREGSYEQYF. CDR3 in DNA: TGTGCCAGCTTAAATCTGCGGGAGGGGTCCTACGAGCAGTACTTC. The full variable domain, with the rest looked up from reference TRBV13 and TRBJ2-7, is AAGVIQSPRHLIKEKRETATLKCYPIPRHDTVYWYQQGPGQDPQFLISFYEKMQSDKGSIPDRFSAQQFSDYHSELNMSSLELGDSALYFCASLNLREGSYEQYFGPGTRLTVT.

As for this clone: The same CDR3 can be traced to other DNA sequences in this sample. The chain combines TRBV28 with TRBJ2-7, with D unresolved. This CDR3 has 13 residues. Germline-derived CDR1 and CDR2 are MDHEN and SYDVKM. The V and J ends lost 3 bases and 0 bases respectively, with 6 bases between them. The CDR3 bases are TGTGCCAGCAGTTTTGCAGTCTCCTACGAGCAGTACTTC. As protein: CASSFAVSYEQYF.

This chain uses TRBV4-1 with TRBJ1-2; 7 positions agree with TRBD1. Germline CDR1 reads MGHRA; CDR2 reads YSYEKL. The trim removed 4 bases at V and 1 base at J, leaving 3 bases unmatched. The CDR3 has 14 residues. CDR3 nucleotides: TGCGCCAGCAGCCCCAGGGGGATTAACTATGGCTACACCTTC. It is translated as CASSPRGINYGYTF.

The chain has TRBV6-1 and TRBJ2-7; the D gene is possibly TRBD2 (5 bases). Trimming removed 2 bases from V and 7 bases from J, with 12 bases in between. From germline, CDR1 is MNHNS and CDR2 SASEGT. The CDR3 extends over 13 amino acids. The CDR3: CASSEIGVGEQYF. As DNA, the CDR3 is TGTGCCAGCAGTGAAATCGGGGTTGGAGAGCAGTACTTC.

The chain joins TRBV28 to TRBJ2-5; a weak D match, TRBD2 (6 bases). Germline V gene sequence: CDR1 MDHEN, CDR2 SYDVKM. The CDR3 totals 17 residues. The V end lost 4 bases, the J end lost 2 bases, and 20 bases lay between the germline ends. The CDR3: CASSSLWERVSQETQYF. The CDR3 DNA sequence: TGTGCCAGCAGTTCTCTCTGGGAGCGGGTGTCGCAAGAGACCCAGTACTTC.

V is TRBV6-6 and J is TRBJ1-2; possibly TRBD1 for D (5 bases). The CDR3 contains 14 residues. The germline gives CDR1 MNHNY, CDR2 SVGAGI (reference sequence). V was shortened by 0 bases and J by 6 bases, with 11 bases between the two germline ends. This chain's CDR3 is CASSYSTDIDGYTF. For the CDR3, the DNA is TGTGCCAGCAGTTACTCGACAGACATAGATGGCTACACCTTC.

For this clone: Other DNA sequences in the sample encode the same CDR3. The chain carries TRBV27 and TRBJ2-7, with 8 bases fitting TRBD1. J lost 1 base, V lost 5 bases, and 10 bases had no gene match. The germline V gene has CDR1 MNHEY and CDR2 SMNVEV (reference sequence). The CDR3 spans 16 residues. CDR3 coding DNA: TGTGCCAGCAGTCCCTCGACAGGGGTCATTTCCTACGAGCAGTACTTC. It yields the protein CASSPSTGVISYEQYF.